These T cell receptor beta chains were read from a single sample in a study of molecular identifiers for immune sequencing clone quantification. TCRdb fed the PCR reads into MiXCR, producing one record per CDR3 protein. There are about 54,000 distinct CDR3 sequences in the sample; under 30% occur only once, and 1.5% to 2% lies in the top ten. Sequencing was done on a sample of naive CD8+ T cells from blood, with Jurkat cell RNA spiked in. These receptors all stem from a human donor in good health. Some libraries in this study had Jurkat cell RNA spiked in. Both conserved end residues are part of each CDR3. A D gene is named only where the DNA matches it firmly. Only some rows state a clone size, as once, few, many or a class for expanded clones.

size	V	D	J	DNA	CDR3
few	TRBV4-1	-	TRBJ2-2	TGCGCCAGCAGCCAAGAGGGGGCGGAGAGGAACACCGGGGAGCTGTTTTTT	CASSQEGAERNTGELFF
many	TRBV4-1	-	TRBJ2-3	TGCGCCAGCAGCCAGTACACAACGGAGCCTATCCGAGATACGCAGTATTTT	CASSQYTTEPIRDTQYF
many	TRBV7-9	-	TRBJ2-5	TGTGCCAGCAGCTTAGACCGGGGGTCCCAAGAGACCCAGTACTTC	CASSLDRGSQETQYF
-	TRBV4-1	TRBD1	TRBJ2-2	TGCGCCAGCAGCCAAGTATTGGGACAGGGGGCTTACGGCGGGGAGCCGTTTTTT	CASSQVLGQGAYGGEPFF
many	TRBV5-1	TRBD2	TRBJ2-5	TGCGCCAGCAGGAGGGGGACTAGCGAAGTGTACCAAGAGACCCAGTACTTC	CASRRGTSEVYQETQYF
-	TRBV4-3	TRBD1	TRBJ1-2	TGCGCCAGCAGCCAAGATTGGGACAGGAAGAACTATGGCTACACCTTC	CASSQDWDRKNYGYTF
-	TRBV25-1	-	TRBJ2-1	TGTGCCAGCGGTGGGAGCGAAGGGGGATACAATGAGCAGTTCTTC	CASGGSEGGYNEQFF
-	TRBV4-1	-	TRBJ2-7	TGCGCCAGCAGCCCCGCCAGGGGAGCAACCTACGAGCAGTACTTC	CASSPARGATYEQYF
many	TRBV7-2	-	TRBJ2-1	TGTGCCAGCAGCTTAGTCCCTAGCGACAATGAGCAGTTCTTC	CASSLVPSDNEQFF
many	TRBV27	-	TRBJ1-5	TGTGCCAGCAGCAGTTGGGGGTCTCAGCCCCAGCATTTT	CASSSWGSQPQHF
many	TRBV13	-	TRBJ1-1	TGTGCCAGCAGCTTAAGCGGAGCTGAAGCTTTCTTT	CASSLSGAEAFF